Sequencing of this TCR beta chain was carried out in a study of blood T cell repertoires in COVID-19. Study information: From the United States, Italy and Spain came samples of acute and convalescent COVID-19. Nucleic acid was either cDNA or gDNA, and it came from T cells, B-cell-depleted T cells, or PBMCs.

Authors' analysis steps: Quantification of nucleated cells was approximated via reference gene primer amplification. The assay was immunoSEQ multiplex PCR, and TCRdb's table has in-frame clones only and misses some. Clone size and the V and J calls come from that table; the DNA yielded D and trimming. The profile shows about 160,000 clones, 65% to 80% of them singletons. The V segment lost 2 bases and the J segment 3 bases; nucleotides outside the gene matches: 4. The CDR3 totals 15 residues. CDR1 and CDR2 from the germline V gene are KGHSH and LQKENI. Sample: peripheral blood. This TCR was recovered from a man in his sixties with acute or convalescent COVID-19. V gene TRBV18 combines with J gene TRBJ2-1; TRBD2 agrees at 7 bases. The CDR3 bases are TGTGCCAGCTCACCAGGACTAGATGTCTACAATGAGCAGTTCTTC. Protein: CASSPGLDVYNEQFF.